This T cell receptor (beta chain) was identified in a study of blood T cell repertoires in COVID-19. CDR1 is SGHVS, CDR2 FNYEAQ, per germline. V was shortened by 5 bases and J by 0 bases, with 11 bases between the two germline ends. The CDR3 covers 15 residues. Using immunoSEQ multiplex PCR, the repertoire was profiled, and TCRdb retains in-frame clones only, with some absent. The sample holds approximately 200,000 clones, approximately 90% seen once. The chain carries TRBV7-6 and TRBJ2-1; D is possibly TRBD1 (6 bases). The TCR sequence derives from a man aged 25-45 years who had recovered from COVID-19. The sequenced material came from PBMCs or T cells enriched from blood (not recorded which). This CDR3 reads CASSQQGTSYNEQFF. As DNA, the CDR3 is TGTGCCAGCAGCCAACAGGGAACCTCCTACAATGAGCAGTTCTTC.